Listed below are T cell receptor beta chains from one sample, sequenced in a study of T cell responses to AZD1222 COVID-19 vaccine. Profiling relied on immunoSEQ multiplex PCR, and the TCRdb table lists in-frame clones only, not all of them. Of fewer than 200,000 clones in the sample, about 91% were seen once. The sequencing used peripheral blood, collected on day 0 of AZD1222 vaccination. The receptor set was obtained from an adult in good health. The CDR3 runs from the conserved cysteine through the conserved F or W. The D gene is left open where the match is weak. A clone size is listed for some rows: how often the clone was seen (once, few, many), or a class if it is expanded.

>TRBV20-1|.|TRBJ2-7|.
CSAREVHEQYF
TGCAGTGCTAGAGAAGTCCACGAGCAGTACTTC
>TRBV19|.|TRBJ1-5|.
CASSYKVSNQPQHF
TGTGCCAGTTCTTACAAGGTATCGAATCAGCCCCAGCATTTT
>TRBV6-5|.|TRBJ1-6|.
CASSSLQGSPLHF
TGTGCCAGCAGTTCGTTGCAGGGTTCACCCCTCCACTTT
>TRBV7-9|TRBD1|TRBJ1-5|.
CASSSGQVRTLNNQPQHF
TGTGCCAGCAGCAGCGGACAGGTCAGGACATTAAACAATCAGCCCCAGCATTTT
>TRBV27|.|TRBJ1-2|.
CASSPNTDYGYTF
TGTGCCAGCAGCCCAAACACCGACTATGGCTACACCTTC
>TRBV19|.|TRBJ1-2|once
CASSVSGNYGYTF
TGTGCCAGTAGTGTCTCCGGGAACTATGGCTACACCTTC
>TRBV6-2/TRBV6-3|.|TRBJ2-6|.
CASSRPPGHGAGANVLTF
TGTGCCAGCAGTAGACCCCCGGGACATGGGGCCGGGGCCAACGTCCTGACTTTC
>TRBV7-9|.|TRBJ1-4|.
CASSLTPAATNEKLFF
TGTGCCAGCAGCTTAACACCGGCCGCAACTAATGAAAAACTGTTTTTT
>TRBV4-1|.|TRBJ1-2|.
CASSQVGHQGYTF
TGCGCCAGCAGCCAAGTCGGCCACCAAGGCTACACCTTC
>TRBV29-1|TRBD1|TRBJ1-1|.
CSVDRTGLNTEAFF
TGCAGCGTAGATCGGACAGGGTTGAACACTGAAGCTTTCTTT
>TRBV11-1|TRBD1|TRBJ1-1|.
CASSFWTGLNTEAFF
TGTGCCAGCAGCTTCTGGACAGGCTTGAACACTGAAGCTTTCTTT
>TRBV2|.|TRBJ1-1|few
CASRRQDMNTEAFF
TGTGCCAGTAGAAGACAGGACATGAACACTGAAGCTTTCTTT
>TRBV11-3|.|TRBJ1-2|few
CASSPRDTYGYTF
TGTGCCAGCAGCCCACGGGACACCTATGGCTACACCTTC